This T cell receptor beta chain was sequenced for a study of blood T cells in healthy people across ages. Then a second PCR, running roughly 7 to 11 cycles, was carried out with a sample-barcoded 5' primer and a J-beta primer mix. TCRdb itself ran the 5' RACE reads through MiXCR, one entry per CDR3 protein. The profile shows more than 1.4 million distinct CDR3 sequences, roughly 40% of them singletons. Germline V gives CDR1 DFQATT, CDR2 SNEGSKA (reference sequence). The CDR3 spans 14 residues. V was clipped by 5 bases and J by 5 bases; unmatched bases: 9. PBMCs were isolated at a quantity of at least 7 million per sample. Study-wide results and caveats: The unsorted PBMCs prevented any conclusive comparison of naive versus antigen-experienced cells.

This clonotype has only a few counts. Its antigen is currently unknown. The chain recombines TRBV20-1 with TRBJ2-5; 9 bases map to TRBD2. The sample taken for sequencing was blood. The receptor was isolated from a woman aged 18-29 years in good health. CDR3 in amino acids: CSAGLAGGRETQYF. CDR3 DNA sequence: TGCAGTGCTGGTCTGGCGGGAGGGAGGGAGACCCAGTACTTC.